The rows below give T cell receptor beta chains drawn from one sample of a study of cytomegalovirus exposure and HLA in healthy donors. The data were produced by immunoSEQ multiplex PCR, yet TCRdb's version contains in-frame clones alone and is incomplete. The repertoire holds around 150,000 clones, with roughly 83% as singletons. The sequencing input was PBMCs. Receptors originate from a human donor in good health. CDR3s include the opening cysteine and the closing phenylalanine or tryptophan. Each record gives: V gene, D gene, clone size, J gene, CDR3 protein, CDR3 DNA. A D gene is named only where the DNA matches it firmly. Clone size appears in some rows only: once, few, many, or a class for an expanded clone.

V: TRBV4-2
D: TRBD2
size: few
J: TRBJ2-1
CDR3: CASSQEPSGGAAEQFF
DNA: TGTGCCAGCAGCCAAGAACCTAGCGGGGGGGCCGCTGAGCAGTTCTTC

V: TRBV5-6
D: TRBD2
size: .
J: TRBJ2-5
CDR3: CASSLYSGSVFVKTQYF
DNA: TGTGCCAGCAGCTTGTATAGCGGGAGTGTTTTTGTTAAGACCCAGTACTTC

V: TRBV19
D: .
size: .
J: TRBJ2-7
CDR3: CASSIDGYYEQYF
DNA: TGTGCCAGTAGTATCGACGGGTACTACGAGCAGTACTTC

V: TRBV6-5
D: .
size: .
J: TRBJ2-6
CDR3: CASSYVMAGGANVLTF
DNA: TGTGCCAGCAGCTACGTAATGGCGGGGGGGGCCAACGTCCTGACTTTC

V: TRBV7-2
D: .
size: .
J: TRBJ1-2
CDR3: CASSLSLGADGYTF
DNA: TGTGCCAGCAGCTTAAGTCTGGGGGCGGATGGCTACACCTTC

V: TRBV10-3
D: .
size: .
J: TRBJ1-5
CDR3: CAISERTDQPQHF
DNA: TGTGCCATCAGTGAAAGGACAGACCAGCCCCAGCATTTT

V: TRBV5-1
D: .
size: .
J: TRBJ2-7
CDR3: CASSSTIMGTSYEQYF
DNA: TGCGCCAGCAGCTCTACTATTATGGGGACTTCCTACGAGCAGTACTTC

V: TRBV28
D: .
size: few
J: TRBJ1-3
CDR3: CASSYRSRGNTIYF
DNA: TGTGCCAGCAGTTATCGGAGTCGGGGGAACACCATATATTTT

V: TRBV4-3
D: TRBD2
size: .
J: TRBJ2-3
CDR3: CASSPGTRPGGDTQYF
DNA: TGCGCCAGCAGCCCGGGCACGCGGCCGGGGGGAGATACGCAGTATTTT

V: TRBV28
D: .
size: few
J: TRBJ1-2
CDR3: CASSPDSANYGYTF
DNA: TGTGCCAGCAGTCCTGACAGTGCTAACTATGGCTACACCTTC

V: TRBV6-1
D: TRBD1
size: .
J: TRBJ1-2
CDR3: CASSAQGGLGYTF
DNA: TGTGCCAGCAGCGCCCAGGGGGGCCTAGGCTACACCTTC

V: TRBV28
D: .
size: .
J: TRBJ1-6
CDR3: CASSLGVNNSPLHF
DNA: TGTGCCAGCAGTTTAGGAGTCAATAATTCACCCCTCCACTTT

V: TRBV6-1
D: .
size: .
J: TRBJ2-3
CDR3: CASSEGGFGTDTQYF
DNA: TGTGCCAGCAGCGAGGGCGGTTTCGGCACAGATACGCAGTATTTT

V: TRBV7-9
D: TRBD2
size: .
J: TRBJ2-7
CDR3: CASSPPLGGEQYF
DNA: TGTGCCAGCAGCCCGCCCCTGGGAGGGGAGCAGTACTTC

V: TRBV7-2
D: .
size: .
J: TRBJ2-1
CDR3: CASSLGGGQTNEQFF
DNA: TGTGCCAGCAGCTTAGGGGGGGGGCAGACAAATGAGCAGTTCTTC

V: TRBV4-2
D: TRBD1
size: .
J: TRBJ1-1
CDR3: CASSQEGGQGLAEAFF
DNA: TGTGCCAGCAGCCAAGAAGGGGGACAGGGTCTCGCTGAAGCTTTCTTT

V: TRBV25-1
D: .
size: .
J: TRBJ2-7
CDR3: CASRMTGAYEQYF
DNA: TGTGCCAGCAGGATGACGGGAGCCTACGAGCAGTACTTC

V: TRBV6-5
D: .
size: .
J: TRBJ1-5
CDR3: CASRDTAGLQHF
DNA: TGTGCCAGCAGAGACACGGCGGGACTCCAGCATTTT

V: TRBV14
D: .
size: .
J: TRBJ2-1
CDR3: CASSQDTGLTYNEQFF
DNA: TGTGCCAGCAGCCAAGATACAGGGTTGACCTACAATGAGCAGTTCTTC

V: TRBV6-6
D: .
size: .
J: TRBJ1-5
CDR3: CASSPLGGNQPQHF
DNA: TGTGCCAGCAGTCCGCTAGGGGGCAATCAGCCCCAGCATTTT

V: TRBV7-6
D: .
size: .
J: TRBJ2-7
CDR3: CASSFEGGLYF
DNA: TGTGCCAGCAGCTTTGAGGGAGGTCTGTACTTC

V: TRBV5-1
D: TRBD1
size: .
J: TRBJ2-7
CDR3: CASSRTGDEQYF
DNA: TGCGCCAGCAGCCGGACAGGGGACGAGCAGTACTTC

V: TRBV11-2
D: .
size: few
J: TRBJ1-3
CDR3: CASSLRRAAHYSGNTIYF
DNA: TGTGCCAGCAGCTTACGGCGGGCCGCGCACTATTCTGGAAACACCATATATTTT

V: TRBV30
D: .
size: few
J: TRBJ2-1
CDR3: CAWSVRFGGQFF
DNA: TGTGCCTGGAGTGTGCGGTTTGGCGGGCAGTTCTTC

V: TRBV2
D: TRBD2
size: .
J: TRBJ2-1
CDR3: CASKGGFYNEQFF
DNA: TGTGCCAGCAAGGGAGGGTTCTACAATGAGCAGTTCTTC

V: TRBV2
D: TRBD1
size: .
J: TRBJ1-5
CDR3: CASSDTQGGYSNQPQHF
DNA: TGTGCCAGCAGTGATACACAGGGGGGATATAGCAATCAGCCCCAGCATTTT

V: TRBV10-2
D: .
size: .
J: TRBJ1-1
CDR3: CATFERGRTPRNTEAFF
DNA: TGCGCCACCTTTGAGCGGGGCAGGACGCCACGGAACACTGAAGCTTTCTTT

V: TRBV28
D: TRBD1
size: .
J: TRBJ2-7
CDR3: CASSIPGTGGNEQYF
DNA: TGTGCCAGCAGTATCCCCGGGACAGGAGGGAACGAGCAGTACTTC

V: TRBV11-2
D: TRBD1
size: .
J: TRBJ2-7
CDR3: CASSSAGTVSYEQYF
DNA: TGTGCCAGCAGCTCGGCCGGGACAGTTTCCTACGAGCAGTACTTC

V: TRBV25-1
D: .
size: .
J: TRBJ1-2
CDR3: CASSDIGGYTF
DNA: TGTGCCAGCAGTGATATCGGTGGCTACACCTTC

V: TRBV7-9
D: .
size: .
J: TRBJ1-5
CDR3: CASSLGAGSRPQHF
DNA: TGTGCCAGCAGCTTAGGGGCAGGGTCTCGGCCCCAGCATTTT

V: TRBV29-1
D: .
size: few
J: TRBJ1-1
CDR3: CSAPGEGTEAFF
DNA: TGCAGCGCCCCCGGGGAAGGGACTGAAGCTTTCTTT

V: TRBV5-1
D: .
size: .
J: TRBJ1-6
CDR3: CASSGGANSPLHF
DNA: TGCGCCAGCAGCGGGGGGGCCAATTCACCCCTCCACTTT

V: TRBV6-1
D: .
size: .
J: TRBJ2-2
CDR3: CASSEVPSAGELFF
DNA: TGTGCCAGCAGTGAAGTTCCTAGCGCCGGGGAGCTGTTTTTT

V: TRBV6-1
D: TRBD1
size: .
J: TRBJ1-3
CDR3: CASSDPGQGIRNTIYF
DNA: TGTGCCAGCAGTGACCCGGGACAGGGAATACGAAACACCATATATTTT

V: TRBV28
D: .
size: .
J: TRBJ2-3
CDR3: CASSFPQGSTDTQYF
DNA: TGTGCCAGCAGTTTCCCCCAGGGGAGCACAGATACGCAGTATTTT

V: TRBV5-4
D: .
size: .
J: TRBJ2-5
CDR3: CASGEGSQETQYF
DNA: TGTGCCAGCGGGGAAGGGAGCCAAGAGACCCAGTACTTC

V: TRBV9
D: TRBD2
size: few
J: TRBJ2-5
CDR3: CASTRIAGVEETQYF
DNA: TGTGCCAGCACCCGTATAGCGGGAGTAGAAGAGACCCAGTACTTC

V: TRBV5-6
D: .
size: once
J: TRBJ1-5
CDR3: CASSLSPNQPQHF
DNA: TGTGCCAGCAGCCTATCCCCCAATCAGCCCCAGCATTTT

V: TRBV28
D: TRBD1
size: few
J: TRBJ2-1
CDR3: CASKGQGDDNEQFF
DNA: TGTGCCAGCAAGGGACAGGGGGACGACAATGAGCAGTTCTTC

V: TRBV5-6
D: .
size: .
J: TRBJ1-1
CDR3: CASSPGERMNTEAFF
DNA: TGTGCCAGCAGCCCAGGGGAGCGGATGAACACTGAAGCTTTCTTT

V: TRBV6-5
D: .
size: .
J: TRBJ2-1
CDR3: CASSFPGSYNEQFF
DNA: TGTGCCAGCAGTTTCCCCGGGAGTTACAATGAGCAGTTCTTC